Below, one T cell receptor (beta chain) is given with its context. This CDR3 has 14 amino acids. Germline V gives CDR1 KGHSH, CDR2 LQKENI. Trimming left V 3 bases short and J 0 bases short, with 7 bases between. The sample comes from a study of metastatic and nonmetastatic thyroid tumors. No patient received treatment before thyroid surgery. Methods used by the authors: The distant-metastasis classifier for papillary thyroid cancer was built from CDR3 differences across clinicopathological groups. TCRdb re-analyzed the PCR reads using MiXCR. TCRdb assigned the V and J calls; the authors' analysis was not used. Among around 41,000 clones listed, over 25% were seen once.

Material: blood. The clonotype comes from a male donor with papillary thyroid cancer or a benign thyroid nodule (not recorded which). Some clones in this sample may be carry-over from other donors' samples. This chain uses TRBV18 with TRBJ2-3; D call uncertain. This chain's CDR3 is CASSPYGSTDTQYF. The CDR3 nucleotides are TGTGCCAGCTCACCGTACGGTAGCACAGATACGCAGTATTTT. Full variable domain (missing parts from reference TRBV18 and TRBJ2-3): NAGVMQNPRHLVRRRGQEARLRCSPMKGHSHVYWYRQLPEEGLKFMVYLQKENIIDESGMPKERFSAEFPKEGPSILRIQQVVRGDSAAYFCASSPYGSTDTQYFGPGTRLTVL.